This T cell receptor beta chain was identified during a study of T-cell reconstitution after alpha-beta-depleted transplantation in children. The study, taken as a whole, reports: Expanded graft clones, several hundred of them, were reportedly the source of alpha-beta T cells about two months after transplant. Hyperexpanded clones declined; after one year, newly produced T cells mostly supplied diversity.

Unique molecular identifiers were incorporated when the TCRbeta library was constructed. TCRdb re-derived calls from the PCR reads in MiXCR, one entry per CDR3 protein. The sample yields about 300,000 distinct CDR3 sequences, 6% to 10% seen once. Trimming took off 6 bases at V and 7 bases at J, with 25 bases between the two ends. The germline V gene encodes CDR1 ENHRY and CDR2 SYGVKD. The CDR3 runs 16 residues. This clonotype was seen many times. The antigen remains undetermined. The V gene is TRBV10-3, the J gene TRBJ2-7; either TRBD1 or TRBD2 may supply D (5 bases each). The sequence was obtained from a female patient younger than 10 who had a stem cell transplant for Fanconi anemia, so the T cells may come from the graft donor. Here the sequenced sample was peripheral blood, taken 360 days after TCRalphabeta/CD19-depleted stem cell transplant. The CDR3 nucleotides read TGTGCCATCAGCTTACCCTCCGGGACGGAAAGAAAGGAGCAGTACTTC. Protein sequence: CAISLPSGTERKEQYF.